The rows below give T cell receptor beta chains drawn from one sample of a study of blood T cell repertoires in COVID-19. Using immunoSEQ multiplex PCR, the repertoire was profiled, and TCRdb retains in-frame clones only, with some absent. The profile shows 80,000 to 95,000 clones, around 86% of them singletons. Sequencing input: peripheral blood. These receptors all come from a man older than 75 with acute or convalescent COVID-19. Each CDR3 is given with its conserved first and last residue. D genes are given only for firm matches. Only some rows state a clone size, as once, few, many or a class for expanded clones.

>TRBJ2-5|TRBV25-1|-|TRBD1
CASRPGGRETQYF
TGTGCCAGCAGACCAGGGGGTAGGGAGACCCAGTACTTC
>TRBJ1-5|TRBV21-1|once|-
CASPKGELPQHF
TGTGCCAGCCCCAAGGGGGAACTGCCCCAGCATTTT
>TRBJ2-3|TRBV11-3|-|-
CASSSDSSDTQYF
TGTGCCAGCAGCTCCGACAGTTCGGATACGCAGTATTTT
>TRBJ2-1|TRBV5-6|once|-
CASSQRQYNEQFF
TGTGCCAGCAGCCAGAGACAGTACAATGAGCAGTTCTTC
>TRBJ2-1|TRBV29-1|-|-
CSVAGSVYNEQFF
TGCAGCGTTGCGGGGAGTGTCTACAATGAGCAGTTCTTC
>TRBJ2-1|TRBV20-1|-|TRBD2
CSASHAGVDYNEQFF
TGCAGTGCTAGTCACGCGGGAGTGGACTACAATGAGCAGTTCTTC
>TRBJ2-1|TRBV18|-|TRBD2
CASSTRTSGIIKNEQFF
TGTGCCAGCTCAACAAGGACTAGCGGGATAATAAAAAATGAGCAGTTCTTC
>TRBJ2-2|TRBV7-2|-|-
CASSARRDFNTGELFF
TGTGCCAGCAGCGCCCGGAGGGACTTTAACACCGGGGAGCTGTTTTTT
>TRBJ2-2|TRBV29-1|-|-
CSAIEDSTTGELFF
TGCAGCGCGATAGAGGACTCAACAACCGGGGAGCTGTTTTTT
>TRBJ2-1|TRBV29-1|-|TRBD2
CSARTSREQFF
TGCAGCGCTCGGACTAGCCGTGAGCAGTTCTTC
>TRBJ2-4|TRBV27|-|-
CARRVTGGNIQYF
TGTGCCAGACGGGTAACCGGCGGAAACATTCAGTACTTC
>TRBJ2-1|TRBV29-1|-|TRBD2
CSVPGLAAFYSYNEQFF
TGCAGCGTACCGGGACTAGCGGCCTTCTACTCCTACAATGAGCAGTTCTTC
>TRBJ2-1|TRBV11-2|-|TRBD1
CASSFRGNEQFF
TGTGCCAGCAGCTTCAGGGGGAATGAGCAGTTCTTC
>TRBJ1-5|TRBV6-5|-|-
CASRLTGNSNQPQHF
TGTGCCAGCCGTCTAACGGGAAATAGCAATCAGCCCCAGCATTTT
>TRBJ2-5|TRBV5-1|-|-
CASSLQGGFQETQYF
TGCGCCAGCAGCCTGCAAGGAGGATTCCAAGAGACCCAGTACTTC